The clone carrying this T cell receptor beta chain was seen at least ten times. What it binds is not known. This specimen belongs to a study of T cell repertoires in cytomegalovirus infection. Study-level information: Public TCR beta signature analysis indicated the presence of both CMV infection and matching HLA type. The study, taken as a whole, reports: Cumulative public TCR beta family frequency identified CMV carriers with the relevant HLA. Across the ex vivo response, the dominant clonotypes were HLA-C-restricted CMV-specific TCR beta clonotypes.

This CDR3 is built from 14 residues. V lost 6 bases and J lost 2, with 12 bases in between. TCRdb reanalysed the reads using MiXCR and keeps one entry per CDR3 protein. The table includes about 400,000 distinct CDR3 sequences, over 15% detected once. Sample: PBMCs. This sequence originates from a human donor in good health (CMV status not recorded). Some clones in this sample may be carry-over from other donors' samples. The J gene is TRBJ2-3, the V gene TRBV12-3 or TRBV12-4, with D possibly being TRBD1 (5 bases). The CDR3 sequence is CASRSGLFTDTQYF. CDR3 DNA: TGTGCCAGCAGGTCAGGGCTATTCACAGATACGCAGTATTTT.